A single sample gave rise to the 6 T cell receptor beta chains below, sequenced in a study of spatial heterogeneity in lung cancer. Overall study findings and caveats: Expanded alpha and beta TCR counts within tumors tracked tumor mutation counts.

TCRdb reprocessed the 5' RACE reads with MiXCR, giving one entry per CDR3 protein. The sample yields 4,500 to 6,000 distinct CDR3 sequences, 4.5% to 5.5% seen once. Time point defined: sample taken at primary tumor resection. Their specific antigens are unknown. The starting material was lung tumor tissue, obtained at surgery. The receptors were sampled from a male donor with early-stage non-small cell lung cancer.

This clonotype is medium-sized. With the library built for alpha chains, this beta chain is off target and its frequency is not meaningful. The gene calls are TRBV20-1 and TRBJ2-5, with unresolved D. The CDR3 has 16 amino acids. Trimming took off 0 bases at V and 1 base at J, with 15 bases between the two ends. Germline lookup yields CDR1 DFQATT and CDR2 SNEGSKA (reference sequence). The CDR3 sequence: CSARDTFLDFQETQYF. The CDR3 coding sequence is TGCAGTGCTAGAGATACGTTTCTAGATTTCCAAGAGACCCAGTACTTC.

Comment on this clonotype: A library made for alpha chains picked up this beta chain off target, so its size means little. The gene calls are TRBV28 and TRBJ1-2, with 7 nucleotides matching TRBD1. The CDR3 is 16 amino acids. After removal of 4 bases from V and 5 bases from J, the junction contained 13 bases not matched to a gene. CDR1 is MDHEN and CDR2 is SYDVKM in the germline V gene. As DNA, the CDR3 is TGTGCCAGCAGTTCGTCCCGTGGGGACAGAATATATGGCTACACCTTC. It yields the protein CASSSSRGDRIYGYTF.

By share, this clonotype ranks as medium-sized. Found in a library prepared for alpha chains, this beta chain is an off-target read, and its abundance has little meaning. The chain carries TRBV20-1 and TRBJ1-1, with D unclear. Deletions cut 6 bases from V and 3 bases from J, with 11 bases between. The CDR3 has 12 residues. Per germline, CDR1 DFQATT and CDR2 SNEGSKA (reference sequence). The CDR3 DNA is TGCAGTGCCAATCGGGGTGACACTGAAGCTTTCTTT. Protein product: CSANRGDTEAFF.

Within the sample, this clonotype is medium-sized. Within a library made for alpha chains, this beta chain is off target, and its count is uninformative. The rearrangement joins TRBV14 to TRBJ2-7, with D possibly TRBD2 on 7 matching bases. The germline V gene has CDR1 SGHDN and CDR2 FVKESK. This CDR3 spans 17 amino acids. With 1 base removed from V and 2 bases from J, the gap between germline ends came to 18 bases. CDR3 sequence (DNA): TGTGCCAGCAGCCAAGGAAGAGGAACGGGGGGCACCTACGAGCAGTACTTC. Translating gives CASSQGRGTGGTYEQYF.

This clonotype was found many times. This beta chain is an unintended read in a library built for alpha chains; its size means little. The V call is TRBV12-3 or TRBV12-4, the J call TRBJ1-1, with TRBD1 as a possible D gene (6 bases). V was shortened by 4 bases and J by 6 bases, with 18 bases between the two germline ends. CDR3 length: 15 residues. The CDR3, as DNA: TGTGCCAGCAGTTCTAAGACAGGTGTTTACTCTGAAGCTTTCTTT. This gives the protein CASSSKTGVYSEAFF.

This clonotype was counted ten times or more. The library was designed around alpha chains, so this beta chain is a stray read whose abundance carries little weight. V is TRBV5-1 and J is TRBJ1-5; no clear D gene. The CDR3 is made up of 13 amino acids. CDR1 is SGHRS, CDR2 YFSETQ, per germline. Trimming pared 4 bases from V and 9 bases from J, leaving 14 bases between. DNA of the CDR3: TGCGCCAGCAGCCTGGGGTTGGATCGGCCCCAGCATTTT. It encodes CASSLGLDRPQHF.